Detailed here is one TCR beta chain. The data stem from a study of blood T cell repertoires in COVID-19. In the study overall: Samples representing acute and convalescent COVID-19 were sourced from the United States, Italy and Spain.

The repertoire was sequenced with immunoSEQ multiplex PCR; TCRdb's copy has only in-frame clones and lacks some. The table includes 200,000 to 250,000 clones, roughly 81% detected once. V was cut by 5 bases and J by 5 bases, with 10 bases left in between. Looked up from germline, CDR1 is LNHDA and CDR2 is SQIVND (reference sequence). The CDR3 loop spans 12 amino acids. The J gene is TRBJ2-7, the V gene TRBV19; possible D gene TRBD2, 5 bases. This clonotype was obtained from a man aged 45-65 years who had recovered from COVID-19. Specimen: peripheral blood. The CDR3 is CASSPGVHEQYF. CDR3 bases: TGTGCCAGTAGTCCCGGGGTCCACGAGCAGTACTTC.